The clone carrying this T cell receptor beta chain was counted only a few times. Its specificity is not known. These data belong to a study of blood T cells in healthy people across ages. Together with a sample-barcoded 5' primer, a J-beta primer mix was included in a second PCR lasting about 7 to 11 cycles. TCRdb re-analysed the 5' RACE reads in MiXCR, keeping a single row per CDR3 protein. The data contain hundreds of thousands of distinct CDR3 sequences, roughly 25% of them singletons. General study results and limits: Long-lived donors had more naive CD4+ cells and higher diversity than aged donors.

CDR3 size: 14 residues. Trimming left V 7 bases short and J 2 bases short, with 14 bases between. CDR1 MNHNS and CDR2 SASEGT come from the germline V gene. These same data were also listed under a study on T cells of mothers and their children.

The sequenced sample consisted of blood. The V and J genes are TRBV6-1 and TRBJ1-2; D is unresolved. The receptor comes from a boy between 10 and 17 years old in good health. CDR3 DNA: TGTGCCAGCACCCGGACTCACCTAAACTATGGCTACACCTTC. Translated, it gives CASTRTHLNYGYTF.